This TCR beta chain was sequenced during a study of siplizumab effects on memory and regulatory T cells. Whole-study results and caveats: No naive or memory phenotype could be assigned to roughly 80-95% of proliferating clones.

J was trimmed by 0 bases and V by 4 bases; bases with no gene match: 5. Germline lookup yields CDR1 MGHRA and CDR2 YSYEKL. The CDR3 loop spans 16 amino acids. Remarks on this clone: Antigen: not known.

Here immunoSEQ multiplex PCR was the method, and the copy in TCRdb shows in-frame clones only, minus some. The sample contains 70,000 to 90,000 clones, around 89% of which appear only once. The V call is TRBV4-1, the J call TRBJ1-4, with 7 positions matching TRBD1. Sequenced input: CD4+ T cells sorted from blood. This clonotype was obtained from a human donor in good health. The CDR3 here is CASSPGTAATNEKLFF. CDR3 in DNA: TGCGCCAGCAGCCCCGGGACAGCTGCAACTAATGAAAAACTGTTTTTT.